The clone carrying this TCR beta chain was counted a few times. No antigen is known for it. This entry belongs to a study of CD8+CD57+ T cells in acquired aplastic anemia. CDR3 and TCR beta VDJ profiling relied on genomic DNA as the template. Each CDR3 protein is one row after TCRdb ran MiXCR on the reads. Of 450,000 to 600,000 distinct CDR3 sequences in the sample, around 30% were seen once. The CDR3 is 13 amino acids. Germline V CDR1 and CDR2: SGHNT, YYREEE (reference sequence). Trimming removed 4 bases from V and 5 bases from J; junction bases left unmatched: 5. Patients selected for sequencing had displayed CD8+CD57+ cell expansion by flow cytometry. All patients were therapy-naive when blood was sampled. Notes on the study in general: Both patients and controls carried the same twenty-nine CD8+ CDR3 sequences.

The rearrangement joins TRBV5-4 to TRBJ2-5, with TRBD1 identical over 7 bases. This clonotype originated in a human donor with aplastic anemia. Input material: sorted CD4+, CD8+, or CD8+CD57+ T cells (not recorded which) from PBMCs. CDR3 DNA sequence: TGTGCCAGCAGCCCCCCGGACAGGGAGACCCAGTACTTC. It is translated as CASSPPDRETQYF.